This TCR beta chain stems from a study of blood T cell repertoires in COVID-19. For the study at large: Acute and convalescent COVID-19 samples came from the United States, Italy and Spain. Sources were T cells, B-cell-depleted T cells, or PBMCs; the material itself was cDNA or gDNA.

Germline V gene data show CDR1 as MNHEY and CDR2 as SMNVEV (reference sequence). With 5 bases clipped from V and 4 bases from J, the junction kept 12 bases outside the gene matches. The CDR3 contains 16 residues. Per the original data handling: The authors estimated nucleated cell counts from reference gene primer amplification. The table came from immunoSEQ multiplex PCR; TCRdb's copy has only in-frame clones and leaves some out. V and J calls and clone size follow that table, whereas D and trimming were derived from the DNA. Of 68,000 or so clones in the sample, approximately 89% were seen once. Sample: peripheral blood. This chain connects TRBV27 to TRBJ2-3, with 7 bases lining up with TRBD2. This clonotype originated in a man aged 45-60 years with active COVID-19. CDR3 DNA: TGTGCCAGCAGTAGAAAGCGGGGTTTAAGCGCAGATACGCAGTATTTT. It is translated as CASSRKRGLSADTQYF.